This is a list of T cell receptor beta chains from one sample in a study of cytomegalovirus exposure and HLA in healthy donors. Produced via immunoSEQ multiplex PCR; TCRdb's table is partial and in-frame only. The sample yields about 180,000 clones, almost 85% seen once. Sample: PBMCs. The receptors stem from a boy between 2 and 10 years old in good health and CMV-seronegative. CDR3s include the opening cysteine and the closing phenylalanine or tryptophan. Fields, in order: CDR3 protein, CDR3 DNA, D gene, J gene, V gene, clone size. D genes are given only for firm matches. A row's size may be missing; if present it is once, few, many or a size class.

CAISEDRPGNEKLFF	TGTGCCATCAGTGAGGACCGCCCCGGGAATGAAAAACTGTTTTTT	.	TRBJ1-4	TRBV10-3	.
CASSLGGEWAKNIQYF	TGTGCCAGCAGCTTGGGCGGGGAATGGGCCAAAAACATTCAGTACTTC	.	TRBJ2-4	TRBV5-5	.
CASSLGQGTEAFF	TGTGCCAGCAGCTTAGGACAGGGTACTGAAGCTTTCTTT	TRBD1	TRBJ1-1	TRBV11-2	.
CASSLEAGPGETQYF	TGTGCCAGCAGCTTGGAGGCAGGCCCAGGGGAGACCCAGTACTTC	.	TRBJ2-5	TRBV5-6	.
CASSNRQGRGYNEQFF	TGTGCCAGCAGTAACAGACAGGGGAGAGGGTACAATGAGCAGTTCTTC	TRBD1	TRBJ2-1	TRBV6-6	.
CASSHSPSRDTYEQYF	TGTGCCAGCAGTCACTCCCCGAGTAGGGACACCTACGAGCAGTACTTC	.	TRBJ2-7	TRBV6-5	few
CASSQGETQYF	TGTGCCAGCAGCCAGGGGGAGACCCAGTACTTC	.	TRBJ2-5	TRBV5-4	.
CASSQVGPSGSLGSEQFF	TGTGCCAGCAGCCAAGTAGGGCCTAGCGGGAGTTTGGGAAGTGAGCAGTTCTTC	TRBD2	TRBJ2-1	TRBV14	.
CASSWTGLAGTDTQYF	TGTGCCAGCAGTTGGACGGGACTAGCGGGAACAGATACGCAGTATTTT	TRBD2	TRBJ2-3	TRBV6-5	once
CASSPQGSGRAGETQYF	TGCGCCAGCAGCCCCCAAGGTAGCGGGAGGGCCGGGGAGACCCAGTACTTC	TRBD2	TRBJ2-5	TRBV4-1	.
CASSELAGVSYEQYF	TGTGCCAGCAGTGAACTAGCGGGAGTTTCCTACGAGCAGTACTTC	TRBD2	TRBJ2-7	TRBV2	.
CASSLEAGVIEAFF	TGCGCCAGCAGCTTGGAGGCAGGGGTGATTGAAGCTTTCTTT	.	TRBJ1-1	TRBV5-1	.
CASSLFSWGTPLGYEQYF	TGTGCCAGCAGTTTATTCTCTTGGGGGACACCTTTGGGCTACGAGCAGTACTTC	.	TRBJ2-7	TRBV28	.
CASSLLLRGTGETDTQYF	TGTGCCAGCAGCTTATTATTAAGGGGGACAGGGGAGACAGATACGCAGTATTTT	TRBD1	TRBJ2-3	TRBV7-8	.
CASSIDRGAATEAFF	TGTGCCAGTAGTATAGATCGGGGGGCGGCCACTGAAGCTTTCTTT	.	TRBJ1-1	TRBV19	.
CASRVQGEGAQYF	TGCGCCAGCAGGGTACAGGGGGAAGGGGCCCAGTACTTC	TRBD1	TRBJ2-5	TRBV5-1	.
CASSPGGGNTEAFF	TGTGCCAGCTCACCGGGCGGGGGGAACACTGAAGCTTTCTTT	.	TRBJ1-1	TRBV18	.
CASSSAYEQYF	TGTGCCAGCAGCAGCGCATACGAGCAGTACTTC	.	TRBJ2-7	TRBV5-5	.
CASSLEEVAGGWGTEAFF	TGCGCCAGCAGCTTGGAAGAGGTAGCGGGGGGCTGGGGCACTGAAGCTTTCTTT	.	TRBJ1-1	TRBV5-1	.
CASSLRGGQPQHF	TGTGCCAGTAGCCTTCGGGGAGGGCAGCCCCAGCATTTT	.	TRBJ1-5	TRBV19	.
CASSPPRRFFTGYIDTDTQYF	TGCGCCAGCAGCCCTCCACGCCGTTTTTTTACAGGGTATATAGACACAGATACGCAGTATTTT	.	TRBJ2-3	TRBV4-1	.
CASSLVGLTSTDTQYF	TGTGCCAGCAGCTTAGTTGGACTAACGAGCACAGATACGCAGTATTTT	.	TRBJ2-3	TRBV7-9	.
CASSAGTGGWSTDTQYF	TGTGCCAGCTCGGCCGGGACAGGGGGCTGGAGCACAGATACGCAGTATTTT	TRBD1	TRBJ2-3	TRBV18	.
CSVEDPSGTDTQYF	TGCAGCGTTGAAGACCCCTCGGGCACAGATACGCAGTATTTT	.	TRBJ2-3	TRBV29-1	.
CASSLTGGPGNEQFF	TGTGCCAGCAGTTTAACGGGAGGGCCGGGCAATGAGCAGTTCTTC	TRBD2	TRBJ2-1	TRBV27	.
CASSPNLDRGDTEAFF	TGCGCCAGCAGCCCCAATTTGGACAGGGGGGACACTGAAGCTTTCTTT	TRBD1	TRBJ1-1	TRBV5-1	.
CASSELGYGYTF	TGCGCCAGCAGTGAACTAGGGTATGGCTACACCTTC	.	TRBJ1-2	TRBV10-2	.
CASSLLEDAQGGKQFF	TGTGCCAGCAGCTTGTTGGAGGACGCCCAGGGGGGAAAGCAGTTCTTC	.	TRBJ2-1	TRBV5-6	.
CASSLPGTANNSPLHF	TGTGCCAGCAGCCTACCGGGGACAGCTAATAATTCACCCCTCCACTTT	TRBD1	TRBJ1-6	TRBV7-9	.
CASSSSSGGVTEQYF	TGCGCCAGCAGCTCGTCGTCAGGGGGCGTCACCGAGCAGTACTTC	TRBD1	TRBJ2-7	TRBV5-1	.
CASSRTGVNTEAFF	TGCGCCAGCTCCCGGACAGGGGTGAACACTGAAGCTTTCTTT	TRBD1	TRBJ1-1	TRBV5-1	.
CASSSSTGEVRNEQFF	TGTGCCAGCAGTTCGTCGACAGGGGAGGTTAGAAATGAGCAGTTCTTC	TRBD1	TRBJ2-1	TRBV28	.
CASSLVGSSEQYF	TGTGCCAGCAGCTTGGTGGGTAGCTCCGAGCAGTACTTC	.	TRBJ2-7	TRBV5-6	.
CASSPYRSPGANVLTF	TGTGCCAGCAGTCCGTACAGGAGTCCTGGGGCCAACGTCCTGACTTTC	.	TRBJ2-6	TRBV27	.
CASSKLAGEQFF	TGCGCCAGCAGCAAACTAGCGGGGGAGCAGTTCTTC	TRBD2	TRBJ2-1	TRBV5-1	.
CASSQVAWEGQETQYF	TGTGCCAGCAGCCAAGTTGCGTGGGAGGGCCAAGAGACCCAGTACTTC	TRBD2	TRBJ2-5	TRBV4-2	.
CASSLVGQGWPDTQYF	TGTGCCAGCAGCTTGGTGGGACAGGGGTGGCCAGATACGCAGTATTTT	TRBD1	TRBJ2-3	TRBV5-4	.
CASSLAGSGNTIYF	TGCGCCAGCAGCTTGGCAGGGTCTGGAAACACCATATATTTT	.	TRBJ1-3	TRBV5-1	.
CASSSYTGTHQETQYF	TGTGCCAGCAGTTCTTACACCGGGACACACCAAGAGACCCAGTACTTC	.	TRBJ2-5	TRBV28	.
CASSWGQGADTQYF	TGTGCCAGCAGTTGGGGACAGGGTGCCGATACGCAGTATTTT	TRBD1	TRBJ2-3	TRBV27	.
CASSPISQGVYGYTF	TGTGCCAGCAGTCCTATATCCCAGGGTGTCTATGGCTACACCTTC	.	TRBJ1-2	TRBV2	once